This T cell receptor beta chain appears in the sequencing data of a study of response to subunit inactivated influenza vaccine. Notes on the study in general: The authors proposed limited new T cell recruitment per seasonal influenza vaccination.

One entry per CDR3 protein, called by TCRdb with MiXCR from the RT-PCR reads. This sample has around 170,000 distinct CDR3 sequences; around 11% occur once, and the top ten carry around 33%. After removal of 1 base from V and 3 bases from J, the junction contained 9 bases not matched to a gene. The germline CDR1 and CDR2 sequences are SGHKS and YYEKEE (reference sequence). The CDR3 covers 17 residues. This clonotype was seen just once. The target antigen is unknown. The chain combines TRBV5-5 with TRBJ1-2, with TRBD1 identical over 10 bases. The sample was CD8+ T cells sorted from PBMCs, taken 23 to 25 months after vaccination. This receptor was identified in a man aged 50 to 75 who received an inactivated influenza vaccine. The CDR3 sequence: CASSLSPETGGYYGYTF. CDR3 DNA sequence: TGTGCCAGCAGCTTGAGTCCGGAGACAGGGGGCTACTATGGCTACACCTTC.